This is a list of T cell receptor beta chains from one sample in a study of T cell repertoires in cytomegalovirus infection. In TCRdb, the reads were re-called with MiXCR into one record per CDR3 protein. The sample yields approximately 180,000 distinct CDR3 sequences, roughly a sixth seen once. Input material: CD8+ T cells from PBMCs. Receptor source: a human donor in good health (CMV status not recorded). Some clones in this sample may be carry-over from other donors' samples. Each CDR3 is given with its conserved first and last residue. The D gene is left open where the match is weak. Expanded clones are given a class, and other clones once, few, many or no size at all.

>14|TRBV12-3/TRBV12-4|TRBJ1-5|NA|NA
TGTGCCAGCAGTTTAACCCATAGCAATCAGCCCCAGCATTTT
CASSLTHSNQPQHF
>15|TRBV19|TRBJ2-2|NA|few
TGTGCCAGTAGTAAGACCGAAATAAGCACCGGGGAGCTGTTTTTT
CASSKTEISTGELFF
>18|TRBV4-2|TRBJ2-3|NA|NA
TGTGCCAGCAGCCAAGATCTTGCTGGGTTAGACGGTCCAGATACGCAGTATTTT
CASSQDLAGLDGPDTQYF
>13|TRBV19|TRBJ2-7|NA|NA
TGTGCCAGTAGTGAGGGACTTACCTACGAGCAGTACTTC
CASSEGLTYEQYF
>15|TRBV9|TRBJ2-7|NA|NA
TGTGCCAGCAGCCGTTTCTCAAGTTTGACCTACGAGCAGTACTTC
CASSRFSSLTYEQYF
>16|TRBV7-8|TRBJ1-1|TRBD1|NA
TGTGCCAGCAGCGTGGACAGGGGGCCTATGAACACTGAAGCTTTCTTT
CASSVDRGPMNTEAFF
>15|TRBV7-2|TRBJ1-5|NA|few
TGTGCCAGCAGCTTAGAATCGGCCGTAAATCAGCCCCAGCATTTT
CASSLESAVNQPQHF
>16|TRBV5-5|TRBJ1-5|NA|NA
TGTGCCAGCAGCTTGGCTCTCAGGGAGAGCAATCAGCCCCAGCATTTT
CASSLALRESNQPQHF
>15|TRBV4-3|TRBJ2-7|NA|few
TGCGCCAGCAGCCAAGACAGGGGATCCGGATACGAGCAGTACTTC
CASSQDRGSGYEQYF
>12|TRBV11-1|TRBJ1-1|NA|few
TGTGCCAGCAGGGCAGGACACACTGAAGCTTTCTTT
CASRAGHTEAFF
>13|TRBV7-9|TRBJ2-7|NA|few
TGTGCCAGCAGCCCGGGACAAATATACGAGCAGTACTTC
CASSPGQIYEQYF
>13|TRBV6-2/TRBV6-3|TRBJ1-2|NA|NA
TGTGCCAGCAGCCTGGACAACCTCTATGGCTACACCTTC
CASSLDNLYGYTF
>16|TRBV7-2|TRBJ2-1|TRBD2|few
TGTGCCAGCAGCTCCCCTAGCGGGGGGGCGGAGGATGAGCAGTTCTTC
CASSSPSGGAEDEQFF
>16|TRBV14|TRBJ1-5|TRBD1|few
TGTGCCAGCAGCCAGGGACAGGGGGTGAACAATCAGCCCCAGCATTTT
CASSQGQGVNNQPQHF
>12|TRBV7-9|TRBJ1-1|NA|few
TGTGCCAGCAGCTTAGGTTGGGCTGAAGCTTTCTTT
CASSLGWAEAFF
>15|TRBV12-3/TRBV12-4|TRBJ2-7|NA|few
TGTGCCAGCAGTTTACTGGGGGGCGCCGTTAACGAGCAGTACTTC
CASSLLGGAVNEQYF
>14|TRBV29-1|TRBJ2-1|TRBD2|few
TGCAGCGTTGTACGGGGGGGGAAACCCAATGAGCAGTTCTTC
CSVVRGGKPNEQFF
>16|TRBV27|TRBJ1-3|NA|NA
TGTGCCAGCAGTTTGGTAGGGAACTTCTCTGGAAACACCATATATTTT
CASSLVGNFSGNTIYF
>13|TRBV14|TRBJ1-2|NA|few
TGTGCCAGCAGCCAAGACGGGACCTATGGCTACACCTTC
CASSQDGTYGYTF
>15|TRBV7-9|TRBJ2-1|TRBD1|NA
TGTGCCAGCAGCAACGGACAGGGCTCCTACAATGAGCAGTTCTTC
CASSNGQGSYNEQFF
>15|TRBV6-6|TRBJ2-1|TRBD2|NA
TGTGCCAGCAGTGCCCTAGCGGGGGAGTACAATGAGCAGTTCTTC
CASSALAGEYNEQFF
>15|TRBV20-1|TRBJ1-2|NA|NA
TGCAGTGCTAGAGAAGGGGCGCAAGCTAACTATGGCTACACCTTC
CSAREGAQANYGYTF
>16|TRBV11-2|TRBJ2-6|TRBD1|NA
TGTGCCAGCAGCTTGACAGGGGTGTATGTGGCCAACGTCCTGACTTTC
CASSLTGVYVANVLTF
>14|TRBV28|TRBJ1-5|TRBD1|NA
TGTGCCAGCAGTCGAACAGGGGGCCATCAGCCCCAGCATTTT
CASSRTGGHQPQHF
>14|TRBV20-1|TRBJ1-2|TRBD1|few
TGCAGTGCTAAGGGGCAGGGGGCACACTATGGCTACACCTTC
CSAKGQGAHYGYTF